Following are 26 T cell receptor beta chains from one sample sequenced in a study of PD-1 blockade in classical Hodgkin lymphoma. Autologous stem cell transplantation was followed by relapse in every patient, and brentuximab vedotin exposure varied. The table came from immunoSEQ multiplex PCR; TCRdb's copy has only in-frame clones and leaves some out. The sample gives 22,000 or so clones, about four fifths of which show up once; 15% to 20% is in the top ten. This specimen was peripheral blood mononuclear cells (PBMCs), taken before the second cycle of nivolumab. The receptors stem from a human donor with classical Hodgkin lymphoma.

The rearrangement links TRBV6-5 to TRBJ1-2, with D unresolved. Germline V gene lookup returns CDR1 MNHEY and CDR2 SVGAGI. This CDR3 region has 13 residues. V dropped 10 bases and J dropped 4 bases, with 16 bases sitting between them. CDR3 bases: TGTGCCAACACGCGCATATCCGGCTATGGCTACACCTTC. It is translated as CANTRISGYGYTF.

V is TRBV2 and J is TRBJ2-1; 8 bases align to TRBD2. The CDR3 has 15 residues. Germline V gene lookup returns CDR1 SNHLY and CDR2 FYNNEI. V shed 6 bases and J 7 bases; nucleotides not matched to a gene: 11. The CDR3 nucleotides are TGTGCCAGCAGAGGGTGGCGGGGGGCTGGGAATGAGCAGTTCTTC. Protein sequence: CASRGWRGAGNEQFF.

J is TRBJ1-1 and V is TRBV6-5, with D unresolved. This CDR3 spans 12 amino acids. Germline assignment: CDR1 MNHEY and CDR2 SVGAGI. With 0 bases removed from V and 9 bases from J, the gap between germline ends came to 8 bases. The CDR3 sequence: CASSYSAAKAFF. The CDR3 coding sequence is TGTGCCAGCAGTTACTCGGCAGCAAAAGCTTTCTTT.

The CDR3 loop reads CASSFKASLAGGELFF. Here the CDR3 DNA reads TGTGCCAGCAGCTTTAAAGCCTCGCTAGCGGGAGGGGAGCTGTTTTTT. The rearrangement joins TRBV7-2 to TRBJ2-2; TRBD2 agrees at 9 bases. Germline CDR1 and CDR2: SGHTA and FQGNSA. Trimming removed 3 bases from V and 8 bases from J; junction bases left unmatched: 10. The CDR3 loop spans 16 amino acids.

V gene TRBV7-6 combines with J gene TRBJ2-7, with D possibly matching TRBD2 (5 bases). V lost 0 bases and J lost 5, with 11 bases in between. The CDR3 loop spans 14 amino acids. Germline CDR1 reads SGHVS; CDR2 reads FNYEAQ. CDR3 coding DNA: TGTGCCAGCAGCTTAGCGCCGGGGTCCAACGAGCAGTACTTC. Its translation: CASSLAPGSNEQYF.

In DNA, the CDR3 is TGCGCCAGTCTCTCTCGCACACGAGAGACCCAGTACTTC. Protein: CASLSRTRETQYF. The chain links TRBV5-1 to TRBJ2-5; D is undetermined. V gave up 8 bases and J gave up 4 bases, with 15 bases separating them. Germline CDR1 and CDR2: SGHRS and YFSETQ. The CDR3 is 13 amino acids.

This CDR3 is CASSLVGGYTDTQYF. DNA of the CDR3: TGTGCCAGCAGCTTGGTCGGGGGATACACAGATACGCAGTATTTT. V and J are TRBV5-4 and TRBJ2-3, with D tentatively TRBD2 (6 bases). V lost 0 bases to trimming and J lost 2 bases, with 10 bases between them. This CDR3 comprises 15 residues. The germline CDR1 and CDR2 sequences are SGHNT and YYREEE (reference sequence).

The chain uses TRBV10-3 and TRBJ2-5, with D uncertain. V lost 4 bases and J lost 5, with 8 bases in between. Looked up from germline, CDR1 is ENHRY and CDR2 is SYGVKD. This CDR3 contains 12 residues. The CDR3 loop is CAISGGPETQYF. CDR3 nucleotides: TGTGCCATCAGTGGCGGTCCCGAGACCCAGTACTTC.

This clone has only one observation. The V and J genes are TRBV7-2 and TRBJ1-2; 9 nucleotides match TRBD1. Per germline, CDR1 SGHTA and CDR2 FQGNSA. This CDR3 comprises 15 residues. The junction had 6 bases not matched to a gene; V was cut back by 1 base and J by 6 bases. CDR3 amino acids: CASSLVQWDRDGYTF. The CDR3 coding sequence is TGTGCCAGCAGCTTAGTTCAATGGGACAGGGATGGCTACACCTTC. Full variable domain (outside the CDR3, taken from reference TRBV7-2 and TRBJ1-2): GAGVSQSPSNKVTEKGKDVELRCDPISGHTALYWYRQSLGQGLEFLIYFQGNSAPDKSGLPSDRFSAERTGGSVSTLTIQRTQQEDSAVYLCASSLVQWDRDGYTFGSGTRLTVV.

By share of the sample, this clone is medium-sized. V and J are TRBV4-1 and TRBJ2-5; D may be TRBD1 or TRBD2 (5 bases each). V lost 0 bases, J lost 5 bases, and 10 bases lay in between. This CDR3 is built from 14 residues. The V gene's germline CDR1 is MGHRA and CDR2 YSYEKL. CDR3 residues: CASSQESGPETQYF. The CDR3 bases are TGCGCCAGCAGCCAAGAGTCGGGGCCGGAGACCCAGTACTTC.

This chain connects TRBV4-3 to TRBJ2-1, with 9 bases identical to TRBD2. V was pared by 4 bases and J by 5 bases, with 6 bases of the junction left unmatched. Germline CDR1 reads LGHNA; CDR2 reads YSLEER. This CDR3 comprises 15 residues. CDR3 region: CASSPLAGVNNEQFF. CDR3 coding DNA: TGCGCCAGCAGCCCACTAGCGGGTGTTAACAATGAGCAGTTCTTC.

In nucleotides, the CDR3 is TGTGCCAGCAGTTATGGACAGGGAACGGCAGATACGCAGTATTTT. Its protein is CASSYGQGTADTQYF. The V call is TRBV11-3, the J call TRBJ2-3; TRBD1 matches 8 bases. Trimming took 6 bases from V and 4 from J; bases not matched to a gene: 9. The CDR3 extends over 15 amino acids. Germline loops: CDR1 SGHNT, CDR2 YENEEA.

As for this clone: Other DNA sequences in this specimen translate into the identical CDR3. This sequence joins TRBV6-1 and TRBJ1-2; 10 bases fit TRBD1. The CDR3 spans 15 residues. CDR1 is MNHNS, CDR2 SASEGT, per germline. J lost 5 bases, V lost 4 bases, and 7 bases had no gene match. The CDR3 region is CASSVGDRGPYGYTF. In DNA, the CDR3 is TGTGCCAGCAGTGTAGGGGACAGGGGACCTTATGGCTACACCTTC.

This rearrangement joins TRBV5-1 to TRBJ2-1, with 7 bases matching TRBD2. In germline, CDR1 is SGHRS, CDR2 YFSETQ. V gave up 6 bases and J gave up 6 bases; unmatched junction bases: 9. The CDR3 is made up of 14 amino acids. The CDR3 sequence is CASKRIGEGNEQFF. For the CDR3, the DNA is TGCGCCAGCAAACGGATTGGGGAGGGCAATGAGCAGTTCTTC. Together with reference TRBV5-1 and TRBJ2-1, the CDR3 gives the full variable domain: KAGVTQTPRYLIKTRGQQVTLSCSPISGHRSVSWYQQTPGQGLQFLFEYFSETQRNKGNFPGRFSGRQFSNSRSEMNVSTLELGDSALYLCASKRIGEGNEQFFGPGTRLTVL.

The CDR3, as DNA: TGCGCCAGCAGCCAACGAGTGGATCCCAATCAGCCCCAGCATTTT. Its protein is CASSQRVDPNQPQHF. The chain couples TRBV4-3 to TRBJ1-5, with no clear D. The V end lost 2 bases, the J end lost 3 bases, and 11 bases lay between the germline ends. The germline V gene encodes CDR1 LGHNA and CDR2 YSLEER. This CDR3 region has 15 residues.

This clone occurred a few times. In DNA form, the CDR3 reads TGTGCCTGGAGCGCCGGGACAGGGTTAAGAAATGAGCAGTTCTTC. This sequence encodes CAWSAGTGLRNEQFF. This sequence joins TRBV30 and TRBJ2-1, with 9 positions matching TRBD1. The CDR3 has 15 residues. CDR1 and CDR2 (germline): GTSNPN, SVGIG (reference sequence). Trimming took 3 bases from V and 7 from J; bases not matched to a gene: 10. The full variable domain, with the rest looked up from reference TRBV30 and TRBJ2-1, is SQTIHQWPATLVQPVGSPLSLECTVEGTSNPNLYWYRQAAGRGLQLLFYSVGIGQISSEVPQNLSASRPQDRQFILSSKKLLLSDSGFYLCAWSAGTGLRNEQFFGPGTRLTVL.

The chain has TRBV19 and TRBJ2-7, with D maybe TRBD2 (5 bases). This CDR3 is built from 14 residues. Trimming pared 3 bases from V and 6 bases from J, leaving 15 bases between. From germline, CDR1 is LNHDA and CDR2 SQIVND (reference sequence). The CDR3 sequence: CASSISVNWLEQYF. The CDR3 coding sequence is TGTGCCAGTAGTATTAGCGTTAACTGGCTCGAGCAGTACTTC. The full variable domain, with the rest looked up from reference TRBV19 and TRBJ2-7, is DGGITQSPKYLFRKEGQNVTLSCEQNLNHDAMYWYRQDPGQGLRLIYYSQIVNDFQKGDIAEGYSVSREKKESFPLTVTSAQKNPTAFYLCASSISVNWLEQYFGPGTRLTVT.

The CDR3 spells CASSESGETQYF. CDR3 bases: TGTGCCAGCAGTGAATCAGGAGAGACCCAGTACTTC. This sequence joins TRBV25-1 and TRBJ2-5; D remains ambiguous. Germline V gives CDR1 MGHDK, CDR2 SYGVNS. The CDR3 runs to 12 residues. V lost 1 base and J lost 4, with 4 bases in between.

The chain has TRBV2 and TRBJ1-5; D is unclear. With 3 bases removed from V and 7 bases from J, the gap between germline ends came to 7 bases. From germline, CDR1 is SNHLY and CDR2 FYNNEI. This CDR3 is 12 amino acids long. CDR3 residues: CASSETSQPQHF. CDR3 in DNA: TGTGCCAGCAGTGAGACATCCCAGCCCCAGCATTTT.

CDR3 in amino acids: CASRTGNTGELFF. CDR3 DNA: TGTGCCAGCAGAACAGGGAACACCGGGGAGCTGTTTTTT. The chain combines TRBV7-9 with TRBJ2-2, with TRBD1 as a possible D gene (5 bases). V lost 6 bases and J lost 1, with 6 bases in between. The CDR3 has 13 amino acids. Germline V gene data show CDR1 as SEHNR and CDR2 as FQNEAQ (reference sequence).

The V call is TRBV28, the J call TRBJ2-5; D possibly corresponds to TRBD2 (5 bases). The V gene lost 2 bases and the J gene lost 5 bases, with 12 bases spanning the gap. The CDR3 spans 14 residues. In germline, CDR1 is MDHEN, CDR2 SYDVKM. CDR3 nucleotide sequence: TGTGCCAGCAGTTTACGGTTCTGGGAGGAGACCCAGTACTTC. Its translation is CASSLRFWEETQYF.

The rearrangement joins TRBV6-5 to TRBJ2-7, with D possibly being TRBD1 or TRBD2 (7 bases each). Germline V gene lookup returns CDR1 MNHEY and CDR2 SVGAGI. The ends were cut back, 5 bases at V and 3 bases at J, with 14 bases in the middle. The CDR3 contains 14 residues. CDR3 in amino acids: CASSRQGGGYEQYF. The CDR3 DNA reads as TGTGCCAGCAGTCGACAGGGCGGGGGCTACGAGCAGTACTTC.

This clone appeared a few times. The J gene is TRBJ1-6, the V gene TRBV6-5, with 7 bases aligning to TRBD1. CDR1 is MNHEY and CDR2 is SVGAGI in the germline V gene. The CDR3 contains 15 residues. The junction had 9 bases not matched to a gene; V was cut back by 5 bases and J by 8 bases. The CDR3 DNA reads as TGTGCCAGCAGTACTACAACTCAGGGGGATTCACCCCTCCACTTT. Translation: CASSTTTQGDSPLHF.

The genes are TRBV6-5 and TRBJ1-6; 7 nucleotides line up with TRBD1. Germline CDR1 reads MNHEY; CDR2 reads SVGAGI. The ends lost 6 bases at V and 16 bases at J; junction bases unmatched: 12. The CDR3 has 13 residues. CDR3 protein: CASRESGGGFLHF. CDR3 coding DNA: TGTGCCAGCAGGGAGTCAGGGGGGGGGTTTCTCCACTTT.

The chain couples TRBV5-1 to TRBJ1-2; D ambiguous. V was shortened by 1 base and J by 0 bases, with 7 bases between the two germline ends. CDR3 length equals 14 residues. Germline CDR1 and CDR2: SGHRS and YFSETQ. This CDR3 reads CASSLREANYGYTF. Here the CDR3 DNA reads TGCGCCAGCAGCTTGCGGGAAGCTAACTATGGCTACACCTTC.

CDR3 DNA: TGTGCCAGCAGCACGGCATGGGACAGGGATTCACCCCTCCACTTT. This encodes CASSTAWDRDSPLHF. The chain couples TRBV9 to TRBJ1-6; TRBD1 agrees at 9 bases. CDR1 and CDR2 (germline): SGDLS, YYNGEE. V was pared by 4 bases and J by 8 bases, with 7 bases of the junction left unmatched. This CDR3 contains 15 residues.